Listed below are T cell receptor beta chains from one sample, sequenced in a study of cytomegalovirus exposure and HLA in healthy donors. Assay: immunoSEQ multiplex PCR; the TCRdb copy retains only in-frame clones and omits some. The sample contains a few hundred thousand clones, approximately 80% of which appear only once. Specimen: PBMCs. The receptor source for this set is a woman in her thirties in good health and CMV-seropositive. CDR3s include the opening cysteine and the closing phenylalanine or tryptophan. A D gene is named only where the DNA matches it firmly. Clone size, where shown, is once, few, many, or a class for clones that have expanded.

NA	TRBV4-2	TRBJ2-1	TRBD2	CASSQIGTSGFNEQFF	TGTGCCAGCAGCCAAATTGGGACTAGCGGATTCAATGAGCAGTTCTTC
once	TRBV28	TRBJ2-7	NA	CASRPTASYEQYF	TGTGCCAGCCGACCGACCGCTAGCTACGAGCAGTACTTC
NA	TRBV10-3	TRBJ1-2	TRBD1	CAITEDREYGYTF	TGTGCCATCACTGAGGACAGGGAGTATGGCTACACCTTC
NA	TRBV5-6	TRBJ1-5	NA	CASSFWRHSNQPQHF	TGTGCCAGCAGCTTTTGGCGACATAGCAATCAGCCCCAGCATTTT
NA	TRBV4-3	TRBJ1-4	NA	CASSQGLGGTDEKLFF	TGCGCCAGCAGCCAAGGGTTGGGGGGAACCGATGAAAAACTGTTTTTT
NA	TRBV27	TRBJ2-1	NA	CASSLGGGEQFF	TGTGCCAGCAGTTTGGGGGGCGGAGAGCAGTTCTTC
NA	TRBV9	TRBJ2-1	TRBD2	CASSPRLAGQNEQFF	TGTGCCAGCAGCCCACGACTAGCGGGACAGAATGAGCAGTTCTTC
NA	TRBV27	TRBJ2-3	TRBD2	CASTRLLAGPSNTQYF	TGTGCCAGCACCCGACTACTAGCGGGACCGAGTAATACGCAGTATTTT
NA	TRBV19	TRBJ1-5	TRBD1	CASAGGAGNQPQHF	TGTGCCAGTGCAGGGGGCGCGGGCAATCAGCCCCAGCATTTT
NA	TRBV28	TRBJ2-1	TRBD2	CASSQNTGLLAGNIF	TGTGCCAGCAGTCAAAACACCGGACTACTAGCGGGAAATATCTTC
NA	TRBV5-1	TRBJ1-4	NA	CASSLAGGAEKLFF	TGCGCCAGCAGCTTGGCCGGGGGGGCCGAAAAACTGTTTTTT
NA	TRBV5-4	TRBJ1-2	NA	CASTLDGLYGYTF	TGTGCCAGCACCCTGGACGGGTTATATGGCTACACCTTC
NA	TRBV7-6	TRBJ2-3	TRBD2	CASSLAPGLVGDTQYF	TGTGCCAGCAGCTTAGCGCCGGGACTAGTGGGAGATACGCAGTATTTT
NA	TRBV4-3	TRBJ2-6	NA	CASSQDSGYGANVLTF	TGCGCCAGCAGCCAAGATTCGGGGTACGGGGCCAACGTCCTGACTTTC